The TCR beta chain under discussion was sequenced for a study of human T cells and chemical hapten exposure. Study results and limitations: Large CDR3 similarity clusters arose significantly more often from expanded TCRs than from controls. Counts of TCRs expanded at PT1 correlated positively with patch test score.

Details on this clonotype: Its specificity is not known.

TCRdb recomputed calls from the RACE reads with MiXCR, one row per CDR3 protein. The data hold 300,000 to 350,000 distinct CDR3 sequences, with roughly 6.9% observed a single time. Regarding time point: patch test 1, 2 weeks after DPC sensitization. Sample treatment: therapeutic diphenylcyclopropenone sensitization with weekly scalp DPC. Patches went on only after blood had been drawn each time. Donation of samples came from alopecia patients who were 18 to 70 years old and suitable for DPC. The material sequenced was whole blood, taken in connection with sensitization to the hapten diphenylcyclopropenone (DPC). The receptor comes from a woman aged 18-30 years with alopecia areata. Some clones in this sample may be carry-over from other donors' samples.

The CDR3 nucleotides read TGTGCCAGCAGCCTTGGGCCGGACAGCTTCTATGGCTACACCTTC. Encoded protein: CASSLGPDSFYGYTF. The gene calls are TRBV5-4 and TRBJ1-2; D is possibly TRBD1 (6 bases). V was cut by 4 bases and J by 4 bases, with 17 bases left in between. Germline lookup yields CDR1 SGHNT and CDR2 YYREEE (reference sequence). The CDR3 contains 15 residues.